The 5 T cell receptor beta chains below were found in one sample sequenced in a study of cytomegalovirus exposure and HLA in healthy donors. PCR employed 60 Vbeta and 13 Jbeta primers. The table came from immunoSEQ multiplex PCR; TCRdb's copy has only in-frame clones and leaves some out. This table has 130,000 or so clones, around 77% appearing once. Sequencing input: PBMCs. The source of these receptors is a man aged 25 to 45 in good health and CMV-seronegative.

The V and J genes are TRBV28 and TRBJ2-7; tentative D call: TRBD1 (6 bases). The CDR3 sequence is 14 residues long. Germline loops: CDR1 MDHEN, CDR2 SYDVKM. V dropped 4 bases and J dropped 1 base, with 11 bases sitting between them. CDR3 sequence: CASSWDTPSYEQYF. As DNA, the CDR3 is TGTGCCAGCAGTTGGGACACCCCATCCTACGAGCAGTACTTC.

This clone came up a few times. The rearrangement joins TRBV11-2 to TRBJ2-7; D possibly corresponds to TRBD1 (5 bases). The ends were cut back, 1 base at V and 6 bases at J, with 13 bases in the middle. Germline V gives CDR1 SGHAT, CDR2 FQNNGV. This CDR3 contains 14 residues. CDR3 DNA: TGTGCCAGCAGCTTAGCCCCAGGGAAATCCGAGCAGTACTTC. Translating it yields CASSLAPGKSEQYF.

V is TRBV7-6 and J is TRBJ2-6; TRBD1 aligns across 11 bases. This CDR3 is 17 amino acids long. The V and J ends lost 4 bases and 0 bases, in that order; junction bases with no gene match: 2. Germline lookup yields CDR1 SGHVS and CDR2 FNYEAQ. CDR3 DNA: TGTGCCAGCAGCTCCGGGACAGGGGGCTCTGGGGCCAACGTCCTGACTTTC. Translating gives CASSSGTGGSGANVLTF. The variable domain in full, with the rest retrieved from reference TRBV7-6 and TRBJ2-6, is GAGVSQSPRYKVTKRGQDVALRCDPISGHVSLYWYRQALGQGPEFLTYFNYEAQQDKSGLPNDRFSAERPEGSISTLTIQRTEQRDSAMYRCASSSGTGGSGANVLTFGAGSRLTVL.

Of note for this clone: Other DNA sequences from this sample encode an identical CDR3 as well. The V gene is TRBV9, the J gene TRBJ2-1; 10 positions match TRBD1. The V gene end was trimmed by 3 bases and the J gene end by 2 bases; junction bases not matched to a gene: 2. This CDR3 is built from 15 residues. Germline CDR1 SGDLS, CDR2 YYNGEE. The CDR3, as DNA: TGTGCCAGCAGCGAGACAGGGGGCCCCTACAATGAGCAGTTCTTC. It encodes CASSETGGPYNEQFF.

About this clone: Other DNA sequences in this specimen translate into the identical CDR3. The rearrangement joins TRBV27 to TRBJ1-1; 7 bases are a match to TRBD1. Germline CDR1 MNHEY, CDR2 SMNVEV (reference sequence). CDR3 size: 15 residues. Germline trimming cut 5 bases from V and 0 bases from J; bases unmatched to any gene: 6. The CDR3 DNA sequence: TGTGCCAGCAGTCCACGACAGGGATTGAACACTGAAGCTTTCTTT. It specifies CASSPRQGLNTEAFF.